This section outlines one T cell receptor beta chain sequence together with its context. The antigen remains unidentified. The sample belongs to a study of CD8+ T cells in alopecia areata. Investigators isolated RNA and reverse transcribed it into cDNA to act as the sequencing template. The repertoire was sequenced with immunoSEQ multiplex PCR; TCRdb's copy has only in-frame clones and lacks some. The sample carries 120,000 to 150,000 clones, around 62% recorded once. CDR3 length equals 15 residues. Germline V gene lookup returns CDR1 LGHNA and CDR2 YNFKEQ. V was clipped by 0 bases and J by 1 base, with 9 bases between them. The study, taken as a whole, reports: Higher clonality than in normal scalp was seen in lesional scalp, especially alopecia totalis/universalis.

The source material was CD8+ T cells sorted from blood. The rearrangement links TRBV4-2 to TRBJ1-1, with no clear D. The TCR originated in a human donor in good health. The CDR3 nucleotides are TGTGCCAGCAGCCAAGAGAGTCCGCCGAACACTGAAGCTTTCTTT. Translated: CASSQESPPNTEAFF.